The rows below give T cell receptor beta chains drawn from one sample of a study of T cells in narcolepsy. Generated by immunoSEQ multiplex PCR, the TCRdb table keeps only in-frame clones and is missing some. This sample yields approximately 20,000 clones, of which around 92% are seen a single time; approximately 1% belongs to the top ten. The sequencing input was CD45RA- memory CD4+ T cells from PBMCs. The receptors come from a human donor with narcolepsy. CDR3s include the opening cysteine and the closing phenylalanine or tryptophan. D genes are given only for firm matches. Size is omitted from some rows. Given values are once, few, many or a class for expanded clones.

CDR3nt: TGTGCCAGCAGCCAAGGGGCGGGTCCCACAGATACGCAGTATTTT; CDR3aa: CASSQGAGPTDTQYF; v_gene: TRBV4-2; j_gene: TRBJ2-3; d_gene: -; abundance: once
CDR3nt: TGTGCCAGCAGCTTGGACAGCCAAGAGACCCAGTACTTC; CDR3aa: CASSLDSQETQYF; v_gene: TRBV11-1; j_gene: TRBJ2-5; d_gene: -; abundance: -
CDR3nt: TGCGCCAGCAGCTTAATGGGAGATACGCAGTATTTT; CDR3aa: CASSLMGDTQYF; v_gene: TRBV5-1; j_gene: TRBJ2-3; d_gene: -; abundance: -
CDR3nt: TGTGCCAGCAGCCTTACAGGAAACACTGAAGCTTTCTTT; CDR3aa: CASSLTGNTEAFF; v_gene: TRBV11-2; j_gene: TRBJ1-1; d_gene: -; abundance: once
CDR3nt: TGCGCCAGCAGCCAGGGAACAATCAGTCACAATGAGCAGTTCTTC; CDR3aa: CASSQGTISHNEQFF; v_gene: TRBV4-3; j_gene: TRBJ2-1; d_gene: -; abundance: -
CDR3nt: TGTGCCAGCAGCCTCGAGGCAGATGGCTACACCTTC; CDR3aa: CASSLEADGYTF; v_gene: TRBV2; j_gene: TRBJ1-2; d_gene: -; abundance: -
CDR3nt: TGTGCCAGCAGCTTATCTGGGCAGGGGTACTATGGCTACACCTTC; CDR3aa: CASSLSGQGYYGYTF; v_gene: TRBV7-3; j_gene: TRBJ1-2; d_gene: -; abundance: -
CDR3nt: TGTGCCAGCTCACCCCGGACAGGCTCTAACTATGGCTACACCTTC; CDR3aa: CASSPRTGSNYGYTF; v_gene: TRBV18; j_gene: TRBJ1-2; d_gene: TRBD1; abundance: once
CDR3nt: TGTGCCAGCAGCTTAGCGTTAATGTCGGGCACTGAAGCTTTCTTT; CDR3aa: CASSLALMSGTEAFF; v_gene: TRBV7-9; j_gene: TRBJ1-1; d_gene: -; abundance: -
CDR3nt: TGTGCCAGCAGTCCTCGGGAGTCGAAATACGAGCAGTACTTC; CDR3aa: CASSPRESKYEQYF; v_gene: TRBV6-1; j_gene: TRBJ2-7; d_gene: -; abundance: -
CDR3nt: TGTGCCAGTGCCCCTGACTGGGGAGGCGGTGGCTACACCTTC; CDR3aa: CASAPDWGGGGYTF; v_gene: TRBV19; j_gene: TRBJ1-2; d_gene: -; abundance: -
CDR3nt: TGTGCCAGCAGCTTAGATGGGACTAGCTACGAGCAGTACTTC; CDR3aa: CASSLDGTSYEQYF; v_gene: TRBV7-2; j_gene: TRBJ2-7; d_gene: TRBD2; abundance: few
CDR3nt: TGCGCCAGCAGTAAATTTCCAGATACGCAGTATTTT; CDR3aa: CASSKFPDTQYF; v_gene: TRBV10-1; j_gene: TRBJ2-3; d_gene: -; abundance: few
CDR3nt: TGCAGCGTTGCGGGACTAGCGGGAGACTACAATGAGCAGTTCTTC; CDR3aa: CSVAGLAGDYNEQFF; v_gene: TRBV29-1; j_gene: TRBJ2-1; d_gene: TRBD2; abundance: -
CDR3nt: TGTGCCTGGAGTGCTACAGGGGGTCGACTGTTTTTT; CDR3aa: CAWSATGGRLFF; v_gene: TRBV30; j_gene: TRBJ1-4; d_gene: TRBD1; abundance: -
CDR3nt: TGTGCCAGTAGTCTCCAGGGACAAGAGACCCAGTACTTC; CDR3aa: CASSLQGQETQYF; v_gene: TRBV19; j_gene: TRBJ2-5; d_gene: -; abundance: -
CDR3nt: TGTGCCTGGAGTGCGGGGTTCAATCAGCCCCAGCATTTT; CDR3aa: CAWSAGFNQPQHF; v_gene: TRBV30; j_gene: TRBJ1-5; d_gene: -; abundance: -
CDR3nt: TGTGCCACCAGCAGAGTACGGGGTCCCTACGAGCAGTACTTC; CDR3aa: CATSRVRGPYEQYF; v_gene: TRBV15; j_gene: TRBJ2-7; d_gene: -; abundance: -
CDR3nt: TGTGCCAGCTCACCGGCGAGGGATCAGCCCCAGCATTTT; CDR3aa: CASSPARDQPQHF; v_gene: TRBV18; j_gene: TRBJ1-5; d_gene: -; abundance: -
CDR3nt: TGCGCCAGCAGCTTGGACAACTCCTACGAGCAGTACTTC; CDR3aa: CASSLDNSYEQYF; v_gene: TRBV5-1; j_gene: TRBJ2-7; d_gene: -; abundance: -
CDR3nt: TGTGCCAGCAGTCCCTCGACAGGATATAGCTCTGGGGCCAACGTCCTGACTTTC; CDR3aa: CASSPSTGYSSGANVLTF; v_gene: TRBV28; j_gene: TRBJ2-6; d_gene: -; abundance: -
CDR3nt: TGTGCCAGCCTTGGCGGGAGGGCCTTAGGGCAGTTCTTC; CDR3aa: CASLGGRALGQFF; v_gene: TRBV2; j_gene: TRBJ2-1; d_gene: TRBD2; abundance: once
CDR3nt: TGTGCCTGGCGACTAGCGGGCGTCCAAGAGACCCAGTACTTC; CDR3aa: CAWRLAGVQETQYF; v_gene: TRBV30; j_gene: TRBJ2-5; d_gene: TRBD2; abundance: -
CDR3nt: TGTGCCAGCCTTATGGGAGGGAGCACAGATACGCAGTATTTT; CDR3aa: CASLMGGSTDTQYF; v_gene: TRBV28; j_gene: TRBJ2-3; d_gene: TRBD2; abundance: -
CDR3nt: TGTGCCAGCAGGGGATGGGGTAGCGGCTACACCTTC; CDR3aa: CASRGWGSGYTF; v_gene: TRBV6-5; j_gene: TRBJ1-2; d_gene: -; abundance: -
CDR3nt: TGTGCCAGCAGCTTAGGACAGGGGTTATTCACCTTC; CDR3aa: CASSLGQGLFTF; v_gene: TRBV7-9; j_gene: TRBJ1-2; d_gene: TRBD1; abundance: -
CDR3nt: TGTGCCAGCAGCGTAGAAGCAGGGGTGGCGATGCAGTACTTC; CDR3aa: CASSVEAGVAMQYF; v_gene: TRBV9; j_gene: TRBJ2-5; d_gene: -; abundance: -
CDR3nt: TGCGCCAGCAGCCTACCAAGACAACCCCCTTACAATGAGCAGTTCTTC; CDR3aa: CASSLPRQPPYNEQFF; v_gene: TRBV5-1; j_gene: TRBJ2-1; d_gene: -; abundance: -
CDR3nt: TGTGCCAGCAGTGACTACTATATGGGGAATGGCTACACCTTC; CDR3aa: CASSDYYMGNGYTF; v_gene: TRBV6-1; j_gene: TRBJ1-2; d_gene: -; abundance: once